These T cell receptor beta chains were read from a single sample in a study of OX40 agonist ivuxolimab in advanced cancers. The assay was immunoSEQ multiplex PCR, and TCRdb's table has in-frame clones only and misses some. The sample has over 100,000 clones; roughly nine tenths are singletons. The material was CD4+ or CD8+ T cells sorted from blood, obtained in a trial of the OX40 agonist ivuxolimab. The receptors here all came from an adult with an advanced solid tumor such as melanoma, head and neck, liver or kidney cancer. Both conserved end residues are part of each CDR3. D genes are given only for firm matches.

d_gene	len	j_gene	v_gene	CDR3aa
-	13	TRBJ2-6	TRBV5-1	CASSYGGANVLTF
-	13	TRBJ1-6	TRBV5-6	CASSLSRNSPLHF
TRBD2	19	TRBJ2-1	TRBV4-2	CASSKGTSGGAGSYNEQFF
-	15	TRBJ1-3	TRBV4-2	CASSQDSNSGNTIYF
-	13	TRBJ1-2	TRBV19	CASSIGEFYGYTF
-	14	TRBJ1-4	TRBV5-1	CASSLTEGSEKLFF
-	15	TRBJ2-1	TRBV4-3	CASSQDNQDHNEQFF
TRBD1	13	TRBJ1-1	TRBV29-1	CSVADRGNTEAFF
TRBD1	14	TRBJ2-1	TRBV6-6	CASSVVTGGAEQFF
TRBD1	13	TRBJ1-5	TRBV27	CASRGQGNQPQHF
TRBD1	14	TRBJ1-1	TRBV10-3	CAIGTGTMNTEAFF
TRBD1	16	TRBJ1-1	TRBV9	CASSVQGAQVNTEAFF
-	14	TRBJ2-7	TRBV19	CASSMGETDDEQYF
-	15	TRBJ1-5	TRBV5-5	CASSLGQNSNQPQHF
-	16	TRBJ2-3	TRBV6-4	CASSEDSRGGRGTQYF
TRBD1	14	TRBJ2-7	TRBV6-4	CASSDQTGLREQYF
-	13	TRBJ1-1	TRBV5-1	CASSLDPNTEAFF
TRBD1	14	TRBJ1-5	TRBV9	CASSVGTGDQPQHF
TRBD1	13	TRBJ1-2	TRBV30	CAWRAGGNYGYTF
TRBD2	14	TRBJ2-7	TRBV30	CAWSSRGGPYEQYF
TRBD1	15	TRBJ1-4	TRBV27	CASSPLARGFEKLFF
TRBD2	16	TRBJ2-7	TRBV27	CASSSRGAGETYEQYF
-	15	-	TRBV7-2	CASSSARGRGHEQYF
-	14	TRBJ1-1	TRBV7-2	CASSLVRDRGKAFF
-	11	TRBJ2-4	TRBV30	CACSDPRIQYF
-	15	TRBJ1-5	TRBV6-1	CASSEVGVRNQPQHF
TRBD1	13	TRBJ1-1	TRBV6-4	CASSIGQGASAFF
-	13	TRBJ2-1	TRBV18	CASSPGSSNEQFF
-	13	TRBJ1-6	TRBV7-3	CASSQYYNSPLHF
TRBD1	15	TRBJ2-5	TRBV7-9	CASSYLGTGGREQYF
TRBD1	19	TRBJ1-5	TRBV30	CAWSAVSGGTGAFNQPQHF
TRBD2	15	TRBJ2-3	TRBV11-2	CASMRLAGNTDTQYF
-	16	TRBJ2-1	TRBV9	CASSVEGTSSHNEQFF
-	15	TRBJ2-3	TRBV5-6	CASSLKSAYTDTQYF
-	16	TRBJ1-1	TRBV30	CAWSPGSRAMNTEAFF
-	13	TRBJ2-5	TRBV19	CASSIVYLQTQYF
-	15	TRBJ1-4	TRBV19	CASTRQFATNEKLFF
-	14	TRBJ1-5	TRBV9	CASSVGDTNQPQHF
TRBD1	14	TRBJ2-5	TRBV5-1	CASSLDRGQETQYF
-	14	TRBJ1-4	TRBV6-6	CASSYSVGNEKLFF
TRBD1	14	TRBJ2-4	TRBV27	CASRTGGTLNIQYF
-	13	TRBJ1-6	TRBV27	CASRPFSNSPLHF
TRBD2	15	TRBJ2-7	TRBV6-6	CASSYPTSGAHEQYF
-	13	TRBJ2-2	TRBV7-9	CASRGLQSGELFF
-	20	TRBJ2-2	TRBV5-4	CASRLFLSRRTPEDTGELFF
TRBD1	16	TRBJ1-3	TRBV5-1	CASSLGGLSSGNTIYF
TRBD1	15	TRBJ1-5	TRBV28	CASHAGTGPNQPQHF
TRBD1	15	TRBJ1-2	TRBV10-3	CAISSRGQTVYGYTF
TRBD2	14	TRBJ2-7	TRBV5-4	CASSGSGGNYEQYF
-	15	TRBJ1-4	TRBV19	CASSIRGASEEKLFF
TRBD1	14	TRBJ2-2	TRBV28	CASRPGQDTGELFF
-	9	TRBJ2-7	TRBV12-5	CASGPEQYF
-	13	TRBJ1-2	TRBV28	CASSLYVGYGYTF